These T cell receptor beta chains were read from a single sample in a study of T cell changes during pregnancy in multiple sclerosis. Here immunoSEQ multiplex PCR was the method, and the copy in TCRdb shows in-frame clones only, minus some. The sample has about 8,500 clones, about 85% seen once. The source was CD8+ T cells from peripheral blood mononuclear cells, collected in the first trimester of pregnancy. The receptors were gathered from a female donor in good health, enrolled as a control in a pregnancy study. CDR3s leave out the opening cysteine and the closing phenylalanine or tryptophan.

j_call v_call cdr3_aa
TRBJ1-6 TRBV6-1 ASSETADNSPLH
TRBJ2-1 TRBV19 ASSIWTSGRNEQF
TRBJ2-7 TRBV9 ASSVGTDSYEQY
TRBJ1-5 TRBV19 ASSPGGGGLNQPQH
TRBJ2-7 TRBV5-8 ASSSEVRGWGSYEQY
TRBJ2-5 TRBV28 ASSFRLAEETQY
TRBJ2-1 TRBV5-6 ASSSGGSYNEQF
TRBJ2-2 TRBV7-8 ASSRYTSNTGELF
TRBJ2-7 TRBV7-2 ASSPRGSGRSSYEQY
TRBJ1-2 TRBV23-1 ASSPLTGTGGPYNYGYT
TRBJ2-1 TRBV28 ASSFGGRDFYNEQF
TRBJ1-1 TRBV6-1 ASSEAPQTGSAF
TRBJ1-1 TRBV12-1 ASRPGGRTEAF
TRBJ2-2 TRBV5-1 ASSGGESNGELF
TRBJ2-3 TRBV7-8 ASNIRGYPTETDTQY
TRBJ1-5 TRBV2 ASSEGREYSNQPQH
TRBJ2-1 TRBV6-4 ASSDSTSGGKNEQF
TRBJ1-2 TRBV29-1 SVEGGLYGYT
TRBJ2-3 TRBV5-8 ASSFRDRGYPGTDTQY
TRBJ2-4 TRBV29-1 SAEGGGAKNIQY
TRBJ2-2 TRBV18 ASGGVDADTGELF
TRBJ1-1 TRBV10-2 ATPEGDTEAF
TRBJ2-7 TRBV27 ASSLILDLGKQY
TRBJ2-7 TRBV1 TSSQAGALGEQY
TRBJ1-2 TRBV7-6 ASSPRDSDLYGYT
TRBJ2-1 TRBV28 ASSITVYNEQF